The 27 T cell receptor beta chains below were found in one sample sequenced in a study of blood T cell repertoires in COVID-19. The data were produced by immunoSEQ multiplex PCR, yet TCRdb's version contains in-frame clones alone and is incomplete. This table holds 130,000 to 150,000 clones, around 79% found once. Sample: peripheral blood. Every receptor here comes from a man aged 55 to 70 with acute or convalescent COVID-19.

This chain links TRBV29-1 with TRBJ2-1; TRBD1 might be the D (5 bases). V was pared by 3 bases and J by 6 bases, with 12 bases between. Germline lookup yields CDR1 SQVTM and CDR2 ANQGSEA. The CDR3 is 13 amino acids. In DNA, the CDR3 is TGCAGCGTTGACCTCTCTAGGGGCAATGAGCAGTTCTTC. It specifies CSVDLSRGNEQFF.

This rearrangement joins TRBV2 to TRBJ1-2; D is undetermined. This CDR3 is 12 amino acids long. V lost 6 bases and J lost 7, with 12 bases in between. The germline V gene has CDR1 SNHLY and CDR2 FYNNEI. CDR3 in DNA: TGTGCCAGCAGCTTACAGTCGAGTGGCTACACCTTC. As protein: CASSLQSSGYTF.

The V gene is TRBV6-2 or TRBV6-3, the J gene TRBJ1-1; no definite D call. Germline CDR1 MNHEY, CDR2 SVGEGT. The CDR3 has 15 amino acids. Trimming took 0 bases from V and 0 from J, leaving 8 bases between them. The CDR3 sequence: CASSYSEGLNTEAFF. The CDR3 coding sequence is TGTGCCAGCAGTTACTCGGAGGGCTTGAACACTGAAGCTTTCTTT.

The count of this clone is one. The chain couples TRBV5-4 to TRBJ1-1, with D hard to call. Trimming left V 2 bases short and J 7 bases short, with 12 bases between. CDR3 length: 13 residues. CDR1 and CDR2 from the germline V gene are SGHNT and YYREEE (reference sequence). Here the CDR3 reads CASSLGGDGEAFF. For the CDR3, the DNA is TGTGCCAGCAGCTTAGGTGGAGATGGTGAAGCTTTCTTT.

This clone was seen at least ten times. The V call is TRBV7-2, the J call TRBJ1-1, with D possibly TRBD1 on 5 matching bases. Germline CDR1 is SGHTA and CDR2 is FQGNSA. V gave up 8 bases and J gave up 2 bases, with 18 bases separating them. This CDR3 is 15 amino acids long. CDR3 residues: CASGGFAGPNTEAFF. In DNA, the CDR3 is TGTGCCAGCGGAGGGTTCGCGGGGCCAAACACTGAAGCTTTCTTT.

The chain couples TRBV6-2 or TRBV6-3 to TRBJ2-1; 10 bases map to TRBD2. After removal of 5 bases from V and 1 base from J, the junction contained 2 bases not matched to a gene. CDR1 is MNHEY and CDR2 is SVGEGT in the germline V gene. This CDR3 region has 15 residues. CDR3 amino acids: CASSQLAGSYNEQFF. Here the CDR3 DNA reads TGTGCCAGCAGTCAACTAGCGGGATCCTACAATGAGCAGTTCTTC.

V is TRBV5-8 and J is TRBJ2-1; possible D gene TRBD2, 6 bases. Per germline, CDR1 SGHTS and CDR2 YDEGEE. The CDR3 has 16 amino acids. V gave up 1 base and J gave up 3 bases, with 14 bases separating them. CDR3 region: CASSLSRSAGYNEQFF. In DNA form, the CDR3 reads TGTGCCAGCAGCTTGAGCAGGTCAGCGGGCTACAATGAGCAGTTCTTC.

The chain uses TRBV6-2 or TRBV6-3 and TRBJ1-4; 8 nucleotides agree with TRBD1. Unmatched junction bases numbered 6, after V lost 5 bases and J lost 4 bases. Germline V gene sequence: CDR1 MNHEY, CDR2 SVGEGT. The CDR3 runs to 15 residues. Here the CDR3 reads CASSHRDRINEKLFF. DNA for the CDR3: TGTGCCAGCAGTCACCGGGACAGGATTAATGAAAAACTGTTTTTT.

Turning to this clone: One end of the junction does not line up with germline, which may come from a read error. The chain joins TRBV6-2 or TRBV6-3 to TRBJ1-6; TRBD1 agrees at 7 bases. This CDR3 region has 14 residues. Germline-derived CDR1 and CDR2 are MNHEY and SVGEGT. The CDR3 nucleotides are TGTGCCAGCAGTTACGGGACAGCTAATTCGCCCCTCCACTTT. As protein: CASSYGTANSPLHF.

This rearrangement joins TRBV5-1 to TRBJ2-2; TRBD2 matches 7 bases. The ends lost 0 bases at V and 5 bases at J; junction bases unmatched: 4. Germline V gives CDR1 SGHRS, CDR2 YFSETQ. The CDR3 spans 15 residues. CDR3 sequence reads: CASSLEGGRTGELFF. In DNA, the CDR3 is TGCGCCAGCAGCTTGGAAGGCGGGAGAACCGGGGAGCTGTTTTTT.

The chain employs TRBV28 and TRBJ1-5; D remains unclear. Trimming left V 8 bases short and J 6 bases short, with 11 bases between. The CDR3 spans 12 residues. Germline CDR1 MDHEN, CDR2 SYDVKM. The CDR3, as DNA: TGTGCCAGCGCCATTTTCGGTCAGCCCCAGCATTTT. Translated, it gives CASAIFGQPQHF.

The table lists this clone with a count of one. The CDR3 protein is CASSLGQGNTIYF. CDR3 bases: TGTGCCAGCAGCTTAGGCCAGGGGAACACCATATATTTT. The chain employs TRBV7-9 and TRBJ1-3, with D tentatively TRBD1 (6 bases). There are 13 residues in the CDR3. Trimming removed 1 base from V and 7 bases from J, with 8 bases in between. Looked up from germline, CDR1 is SEHNR and CDR2 is FQNEAQ (reference sequence).

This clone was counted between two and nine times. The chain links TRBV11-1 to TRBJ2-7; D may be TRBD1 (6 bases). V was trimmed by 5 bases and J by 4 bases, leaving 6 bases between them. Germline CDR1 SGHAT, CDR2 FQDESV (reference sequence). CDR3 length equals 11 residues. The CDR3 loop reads CASSDRYEQYF. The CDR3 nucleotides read TGTGCCAGCAGCGACAGGTACGAGCAGTACTTC.

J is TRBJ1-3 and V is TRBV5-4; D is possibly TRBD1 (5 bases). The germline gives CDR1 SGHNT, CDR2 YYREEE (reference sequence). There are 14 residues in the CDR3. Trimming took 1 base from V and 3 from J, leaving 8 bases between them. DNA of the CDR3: TGTGCCAGCAGCTTGCAGGGTTATGGAAACACCATATATTTT. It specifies CASSLQGYGNTIYF.

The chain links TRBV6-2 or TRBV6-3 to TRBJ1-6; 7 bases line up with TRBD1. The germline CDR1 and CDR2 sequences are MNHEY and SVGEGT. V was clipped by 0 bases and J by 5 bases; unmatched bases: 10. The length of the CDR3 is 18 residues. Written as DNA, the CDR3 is TGTGCCAGCAGTTACTCGCCGAAGGGGGCTACGGATAATTCACCCCTCCACTTT. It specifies CASSYSPKGATDNSPLHF.

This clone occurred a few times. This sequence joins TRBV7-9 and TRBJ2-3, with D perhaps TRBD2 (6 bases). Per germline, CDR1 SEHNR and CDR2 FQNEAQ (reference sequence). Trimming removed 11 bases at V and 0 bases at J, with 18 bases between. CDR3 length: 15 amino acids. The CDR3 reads CASLVLASSTDTQYF. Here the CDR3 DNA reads TGTGCCTCCCTCGTCCTAGCGTCTAGCACAGATACGCAGTATTTT.

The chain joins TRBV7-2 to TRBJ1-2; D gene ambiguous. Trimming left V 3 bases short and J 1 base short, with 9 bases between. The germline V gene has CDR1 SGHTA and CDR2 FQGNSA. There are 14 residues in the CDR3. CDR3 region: CASSLAQNNYGYTF. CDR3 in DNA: TGTGCCAGCAGCTTGGCACAGAATAACTATGGCTACACCTTC.

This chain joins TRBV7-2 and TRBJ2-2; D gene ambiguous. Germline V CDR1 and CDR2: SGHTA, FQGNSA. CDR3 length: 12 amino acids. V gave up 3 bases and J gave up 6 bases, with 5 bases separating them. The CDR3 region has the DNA TGTGCCAGCAGCTTCGGTTCCGGGGAGCTGTTTTTT. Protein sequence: CASSFGSGELFF.

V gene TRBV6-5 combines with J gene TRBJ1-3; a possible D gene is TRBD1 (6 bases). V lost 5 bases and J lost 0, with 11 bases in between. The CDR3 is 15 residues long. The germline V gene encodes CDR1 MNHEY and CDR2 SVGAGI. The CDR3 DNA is TGTGCCAGCAGTAGTACAGGGAGCTCTGGAAACACCATATATTTT. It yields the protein CASSSTGSSGNTIYF.

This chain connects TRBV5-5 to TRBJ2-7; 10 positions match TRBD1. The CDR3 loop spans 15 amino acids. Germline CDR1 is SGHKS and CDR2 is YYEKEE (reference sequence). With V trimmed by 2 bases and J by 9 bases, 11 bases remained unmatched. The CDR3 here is CASSFGRQGALGQYF. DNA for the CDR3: TGTGCCAGCAGCTTCGGGCGACAGGGGGCTTTGGGGCAGTACTTC. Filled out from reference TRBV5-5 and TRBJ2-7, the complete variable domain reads DAGVTQSPTHLIKTRGQQVTLRCSPISGHKSVSWYQQVLGQGPQFIFQYYEKEERGRGNFPDRFSARQFPNYSSELNVNALLLGDSALYLCASSFGRQGALGQYFGPGTRLTVT.

This CDR3 is CASSPDRTGELFF. The CDR3, as DNA: TGTGCCAGCAGCCCCGACAGGACCGGGGAGCTGTTTTTT. The rearrangement uses TRBV5-6 and TRBJ2-2; D might be TRBD1 (6 bases). Germline V gene data show CDR1 as SGHDT and CDR2 as YYEEEE. The CDR3 runs to 13 residues. Trimming left V 4 bases short and J 5 bases short, with 9 bases between.

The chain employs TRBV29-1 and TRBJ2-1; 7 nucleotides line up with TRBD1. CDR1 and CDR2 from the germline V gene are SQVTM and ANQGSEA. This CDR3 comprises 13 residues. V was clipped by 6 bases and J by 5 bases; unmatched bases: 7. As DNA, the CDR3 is TGCAGCGTCGACAGGGTCGGGAACAATGAGCAGTTCTTC. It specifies CSVDRVGNNEQFF.

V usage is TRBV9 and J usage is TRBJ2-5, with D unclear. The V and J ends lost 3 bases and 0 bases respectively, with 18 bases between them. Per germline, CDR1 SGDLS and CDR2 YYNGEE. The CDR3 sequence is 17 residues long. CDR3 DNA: TGTGCCAGCAGCGCGTACCTTCTAGACGGAAACCAAGAGACCCAGTACTTC. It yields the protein CASSAYLLDGNQETQYF. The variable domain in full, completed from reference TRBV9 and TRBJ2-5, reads DSGVTQTPKHLITATGQRVTLRCSPRSGDLSVYWYQQSLDQGLQFLIQYYNGEERAKGNILERFSAQQFPDLHSELNLSSLELGDSALYFCASSAYLLDGNQETQYFGPGTRLLVL.

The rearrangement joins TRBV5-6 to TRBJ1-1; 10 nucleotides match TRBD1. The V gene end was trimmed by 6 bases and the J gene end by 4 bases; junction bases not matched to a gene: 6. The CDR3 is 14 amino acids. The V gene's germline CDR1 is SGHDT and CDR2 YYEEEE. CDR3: CASISRDRGTEAFF. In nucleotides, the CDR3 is TGTGCCAGCATATCTAGGGACAGGGGCACTGAAGCTTTCTTT.

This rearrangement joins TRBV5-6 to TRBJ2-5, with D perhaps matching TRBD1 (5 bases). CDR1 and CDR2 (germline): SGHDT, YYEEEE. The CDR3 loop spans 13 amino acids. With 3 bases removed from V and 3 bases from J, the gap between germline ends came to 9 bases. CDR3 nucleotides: TGTGCCAGCAGCTCGACAGTCGAAGAGACCCAGTACTTC. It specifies CASSSTVEETQYF.

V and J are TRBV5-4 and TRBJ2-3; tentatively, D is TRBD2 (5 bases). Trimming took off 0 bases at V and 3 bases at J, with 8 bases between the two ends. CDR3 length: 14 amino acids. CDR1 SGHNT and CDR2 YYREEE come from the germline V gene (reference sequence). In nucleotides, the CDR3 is TGTGCCAGCAGCTTGGTGTCGGGGACAGATACGCAGTATTTT. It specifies CASSLVSGTDTQYF.

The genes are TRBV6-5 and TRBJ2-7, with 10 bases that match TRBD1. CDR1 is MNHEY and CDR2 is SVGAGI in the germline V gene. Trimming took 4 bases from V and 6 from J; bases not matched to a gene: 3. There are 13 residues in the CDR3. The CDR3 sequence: CASSFRDRGEQYF. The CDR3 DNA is TGTGCCAGCAGTTTCCGGGACAGGGGCGAGCAGTACTTC.